This entry concerns a single TCR beta chain. Antigen unknown. These data originate in a study of T cell responses to AZD1222 COVID-19 vaccine. Study-level background: Both about-4-week and about-12-week second-dose recipients were combined.

General study findings and limits: A mostly white British donor set with more females was recruited, and clonal diversity was possibly underestimated. At 160-218 and 743-854, vaccine-associated CD4 TCRs were dominant, and they spanned spike. Seropositive AZD1222 recipients at baseline numbered only six or seven.

TCRdb's table, derived via immunoSEQ multiplex PCR, lists solely in-frame clones and lacks some. The table records about 180,000 clones, around 88% of them present only once. This CDR3 comprises 14 residues. Trimming at V came to 3 bases and at J to 9 bases, leaving 9 bases not matched to a gene. Germline CDR1 reads SGDLS; CDR2 reads YYNGEE. The sequence was obtained from an adult in good health. This chain connects TRBV9 to TRBJ1-5; 7 nucleotides agree with TRBD1. Sequenced here: peripheral blood, sampled on day 0 of AZD1222 vaccination. Written as DNA, the CDR3 is TGTGCCAGCAGCGGACAGGGCACGGCCGGGCCCCAGCATTTT. Its protein product is CASSGQGTAGPQHF.